This entry lists 16 T cell receptor beta chains sequenced from one sample in a study of CD8 T cells in ankylosing spondylitis (dated by TCRdb to about 2017). The library was produced with 5' RACE. Sequenced on an Illumina HiSeq 2500. Starting from the raw public reads, TCRdb applied fastp trimming at Q25, assembled clones with MiXCR and retained in-frame beta chains. Rows are combined by CDR3 protein, so each entry shows the most common genes and DNA. The sample table holds 250,000 to 400,000 distinct CDR3 sequences, of which roughly 11% were seen once. About a tenth of the sample is held by the ten biggest clonotypes. What was sequenced was blood, either unsorted or a sorted T cell fraction (not recorded which). These receptors were collected from a female donor with ankylosing spondylitis or in good health (not recorded which).

At least ten counts were recorded for this clonotype. This chain joins TRBV20-1 and TRBJ1-5; D ambiguous. Trimming cost V 6 bases and J 7 bases, with 4 bases left between them. The CDR3 contains 9 residues. Germline CDR1 and CDR2: DFQATT and SNEGSKA (reference sequence). The DNA of the CDR3 is TGCAGTGCAGGGCAGCCCCAGCATTTT. Its translation is CSAGQPQHF.

This clonotype was seen ten or more times. The chain joins TRBV7-8 to TRBJ2-1; 9 bases fit TRBD2. V shed 2 bases, J shed 5 bases, and the junction held 13 bases outside the gene matches. Germline V gene sequence: CDR1 SGHVS, CDR2 FQNEAQ. The length of the CDR3 is 18 residues. The CDR3 DNA reads TGTGCCAGCAGCTTAATAGCGGGAGTGCTTAGTGGTAACAATGAGCAGTTCTTC. It codes for CASSLIAGVLSGNNEQFF.

This clonotype came up many times. This chain joins TRBV21-1 and TRBJ2-7; TRBD1 is the table's D call, not checked against the DNA. TRBV21-1 corresponds to a pseudogene. The CDR3 sequence is 16 residues long. The CDR3: CASSSSRVAPPYEQYF. The CDR3 coding sequence is TGTGCCAGCAGCTCGTCGAGGGTGGCTCCCCCTTACGAGCAGTACTTC.

The rearrangement joins TRBV20-1 to TRBJ1-4; the match to TRBD1 covers 9 bases. The CDR3 sequence is 18 residues long. Germline CDR1 DFQATT, CDR2 SNEGSKA (reference sequence). V gave up 5 bases and J gave up 7 bases; unmatched junction bases: 20. The CDR3 DNA is TGCAGTGCTCCTCCACTTGACAGGGGGGCTCTGACAGGTGAAAAACTGTTTTTT. It yields the protein CSAPPLDRGALTGEKLFF.

This clonotype has a count of ten or more. The chain couples TRBV5-1 to TRBJ1-2, with D tentatively TRBD1 (5 bases). Germline values: CDR1 SGHRS, CDR2 YFSETQ. V gave up 8 bases and J gave up 5 bases, with 13 bases separating them. This CDR3 spans 12 amino acids. CDR3 sequence: CASRGTEYGYTF. CDR3 nucleotide sequence: TGCGCCAGTCGAGGGACGGAGTATGGCTACACCTTC.

In this sample, this clonotype turned up a few times. V usage is TRBV27 and J usage is TRBJ2-3; 10 nucleotides match TRBD2. CDR3 length: 19 amino acids. The germline gives CDR1 MNHEY, CDR2 SMNVEV (reference sequence). J gave up 4 bases and V 4 bases, and 17 bases lay outside the gene matches. DNA of the CDR3: TGTGCCAGCAGTTCGCCCGCGGGGAGCGGGAGGGCCCGCGCAGATACGCAGTATTTT. Protein product: CASSSPAGSGRARADTQYF.

The rearrangement links TRBV2 to TRBJ1-1, with a possible D match to TRBD1 (6 bases). The V gene lost 6 bases and the J gene lost 4 bases, with 15 bases spanning the gap. Germline CDR1 reads SNHLY; CDR2 reads FYNNEI. The CDR3 loop spans 14 amino acids. For the CDR3, the DNA is TGTGCCAGCAGAGAACAGGGTTATAGCACTGAAGCTTTCTTT. This codes for CASREQGYSTEAFF.

The gene calls are TRBV20-1 and TRBJ2-2; D perhaps matches TRBD2 (6 bases). The CDR3 loop spans 14 amino acids. V dropped 6 bases and J dropped 1 base, with 12 bases sitting between them. CDR1 DFQATT and CDR2 SNEGSKA come from the germline V gene (reference sequence). CDR3 protein: CSATGTQNTGELFF. The DNA of the CDR3 is TGCAGTGCGACCGGGACTCAGAACACCGGGGAGCTGTTTTTT.

The rearrangement joins TRBV12-3 or TRBV12-4 to TRBJ1-1; D might be TRBD1 (5 bases). The CDR3 is 15 residues long. Trimming stripped 6 bases from V and 8 bases from J, with 22 bases between. This chain's CDR3 is CASSPPRERDREAFF. In DNA, the CDR3 is TGTGCCAGCAGCCCCCCCAGGGAGAGGGATCGAGAAGCTTTCTTT.

Ten or more counts support this clonotype. The chain joins TRBV11-2 to TRBJ2-1, with D maybe TRBD2 (5 bases). The CDR3 is 15 residues long. V lost 5 bases and J 9 bases, leaving 20 bases between the germline ends. Germline CDR1 reads SGHAT; CDR2 reads FQNNGV. In nucleotides, the CDR3 is TGTGCCAGCAGCCGTCCCTCTAGCTTAATTTCTGAGCAGTTCTTC. The encoded protein is CASSRPSSLISEQFF.

In this sample, this clonotype turned up a few times. The chain couples TRBV3-1 to TRBJ2-7; no reliable D call. Germline loops: CDR1 LGHDT, CDR2 YNNKEL (reference sequence). The CDR3 consists of 12 residues. V dropped 3 bases and J dropped 4 bases, with 7 bases sitting between them. CDR3 sequence reads: CASSHLGYEQYF. The CDR3 bases are TGTGCCAGCAGCCACCTGGGATACGAGCAGTACTTC.

Many counts were recorded for this clonotype. CDR3 residues: CSARDGQETQYF. DNA for the CDR3: TGCAGTGCCCGGGACGGGCAAGAGACCCAGTACTTC. This chain uses TRBV20-1 with TRBJ2-5; D tentatively fits TRBD1 or TRBD2 (5 bases each). The CDR3 spans 12 residues. V gave up 6 bases and J gave up 2 bases, with 10 bases separating them. In germline, CDR1 is DFQATT, CDR2 SNEGSKA (reference sequence).

This clonotype has more than one count but fewer than ten. The chain has TRBV7-6 and TRBJ1-6; perhaps TRBD1 as D (5 bases). CDR3 length: 15 amino acids. Looked up from germline, CDR1 is SGHVS and CDR2 is FNYEAQ. Between the trimmed V and J ends, which lost 5 bases and 10 bases, there was a span of 18 bases. In nucleotides, the CDR3 is TGTGCCAGCAGCCGACGACGGGACGGCTCCTCACCCCTCCACTTT. As protein: CASSRRRDGSSPLHF.

This clonotype was observed a few times. The chain joins TRBV5-5 to TRBJ1-2; 9 bases align to TRBD1. Germline CDR1 is SGHKS and CDR2 is YYEKEE (reference sequence). The V segment lost 4 bases and the J segment 5 bases; nucleotides outside the gene matches: 6. CDR3 length equals 14 residues. CDR3 coding DNA: TGTGCCAGCAGCACTGGGACAGGGCTTTATGGCTACACCTTC. As protein: CASSTGTGLYGYTF. Full variable domain (outside the CDR3, taken from reference TRBV5-5 and TRBJ1-2): DAGVTQSPTHLIKTRGQQVTLRCSPISGHKSVSWYQQVLGQGPQFIFQYYEKEERGRGNFPDRFSARQFPNYSSELNVNALLLGDSALYLCASSTGTGLYGYTFGSGTRLTVV.

This clonotype was observed many times. The rearrangement uses TRBV6-2 or TRBV6-3 and TRBJ2-3; 7 bases line up with TRBD2. CDR1 is MNHEY and CDR2 is SVGEGT in the germline V gene. V shed 6 bases, J shed 1 base, and the junction held 7 bases outside the gene matches. The CDR3 covers 15 residues. The CDR3 DNA sequence: TGTGCCAGCAGCTCCGTACTAGCGCGCACAGATACGCAGTATTTT. Encoded protein: CASSSVLARTDTQYF.

This clonotype was counted ten times or more. This sequence joins TRBV20-1 and TRBJ2-7; D is possibly TRBD2 (6 bases). CDR3 length: 14 amino acids. Trimming pared 3 bases from V and 4 bases from J, leaving 16 bases between. Germline CDR1 reads DFQATT; CDR2 reads SNEGSKA (reference sequence). In nucleotides, the CDR3 is TGCAGTGCTAGTGGGGTGGACTACGGATACGAGCAGTACTTC. As protein: CSASGVDYGYEQYF.